The text below deals with one TCR beta chain. After removal of 4 bases from V and 4 bases from J, the junction contained 5 bases not matched to a gene. CDR3 length equals 15 residues. The V gene's germline CDR1 is MNHEY and CDR2 SVGAGI. The sample belongs to a study of blood T cell repertoires in COVID-19. On the study more broadly: COVID-19 samples, acute and convalescent, were from the United States, Italy and Spain. T cells, B-cell-depleted T cells, or PBMCs supplied cDNA or gDNA.

In the original workflow: By means of reference gene primer amplification, nucleated cell counts were estimated. Profiling relied on immunoSEQ multiplex PCR, and the TCRdb table lists in-frame clones only, not all of them. From that table come the V and J calls and clone size; the DNA was used to work out D and trimming. The data show 270,000 or so clones, with around nine tenths seen just once and about 4.6% held by the top ten. The chain uses TRBV6-5 and TRBJ1-1, with 11 positions matching TRBD1. Sequences were obtained from peripheral blood. The receptor was isolated from a man aged 40-49 years with acute or convalescent COVID-19. CDR3 region: CASSWTGGLGTEAFF. CDR3 nucleotide sequence: TGTGCCAGCAGTTGGACAGGGGGCCTGGGCACTGAAGCTTTCTTT.